The T cell receptor beta chain described here comes from a study of blood T cells in healthy people across ages (dated by TCRdb to the mid-2010s). Concerning the study at large: In model experiments, template switching captured about one uniquely barcoded TCR beta cDNA molecule for every two T cells. Using deep sequencing normalized with unique cDNA molecular identifiers, the study measured how TCR beta repertoire diversity changes with age. To avoid experimental bias, donors of different ages were spread randomly across the sequencing lanes. The donors were split into four age groups: young (average 16 years), middle-aged (39), aged (more than 60) and long-lived (approximately 89). Two additional independent replicas of 1 million unique cDNA reads from the same blood draw were analyzed for two donors (one aged 18 to 30 and one aged 80 or older). Overall study results and their limits: Compared with the aged group, the long-lived group had more naive CD4+ T cells, fewer expanded clones and increased TCR diversity, a pattern suggesting age selection. Estimates of total diversity based on one million sequenced T cells were regarded as lower bounds and as underestimates. The percentage of naive T cells measured by flow cytometry correlated strongly with observed TCR beta diversity. Observed TCR beta diversity per million T cells fell roughly linearly with age, and a significant reduction was already apparent by age roughly 40. Since profiling was done on bulk unsorted PBMCs, naive and antigen-experienced compartments could not be conclusively compared. Donor CMV infection status was unknown, potentially confounding age-related changes in expanded clonotypes.

Between the V and J ends, shortened by 5 bases and 0 bases respectively, the junction contains 14 bases. The germline V gene provides CDR1 SGHTA and CDR2 FQGTGA. Spanning cysteine to phenylalanine, the CDR3 consists of 17 amino acids. Only the CDR3 DNA is retained, 51 bases long and in frame from the first base. Remarks on this clonotype: The antigen it binds to is not known. No qualities accompany the bases; no much larger clone lies one base away.

Donors were approximately 42 systemically healthy Caucasian individuals from Russia aged roughly 6 to 95 years. Each donor gave 8 to 10 milliliters of peripheral blood, drawn into EDTA-treated Vacutainer tubes. Ficoll-Paque density-gradient centrifugation was used to isolate PBMCs, with at least 7 million per sample. Trizol reagent was used to extract total RNA from the PBMCs, yielding at least 5.5 micrograms per sample. For every donor, an aliquot of PBMCs went through flow cytometry to measure the percentages of naive CD45RAhigh/CD27high T cells. The receptor library was made with 5' RACE. TCRdb names Illumina HiSeq 2500 as the instrument used. A second roughly 7 to 12 cycle PCR used a sample-barcoded 5' primer and a J-beta primer mix. A unique molecular identifier was introduced onto each TCR beta cDNA molecule by a template-switch 5' adaptor carrying 12 random nucleotides. Each sample yielded at least 3 million CDR3-containing paired-end reads. First-strand cDNA synthesis was performed from all RNA using the Mint cDNA synthesis kit, with priming by a TRBC-specific oligonucleotide. All cDNA was treated with uracil-DNA glycosylase and then went through a first 18-cycle PCR with the universal primers M1SS and BC2_uni_R. As for how the authors treated the data: Normalization of each sample was performed by random selection of 1 million high-quality reads, each carrying a distinct molecular identifier. Reads sharing molecular identifiers were discarded rather than binned into consensus sequences. CDR3 identification, clonotype clustering and error correction used MiTCR with a Q25 quality threshold and the strictest error-elimination algorithm. Lower-bound total TCR beta diversity was estimated with a nonparametric unseen species model using Euler transformation. Through fastp at Q25 and MiXCR, TCRdb rebuilt clones from the public reads, retaining in-frame beta chains. A single entry per CDR3 protein holds the most common genes and DNA from its merged rows. The V and J calls come from TCRdb's annotation, not from the publication. Recorded for this sample are about 1.8 million distinct CDR3 sequences; about 49% of them occurred a single time. The top ten clonotypes cover less than 2.5% of the sample.

Sequencing was done on a sample of blood. The TCR was taken from a woman aged 40 to 50 in good health. The rearranged chain carries TRBV7-3 and TRBJ2-6, with no confidently assigned D gene. Read as DNA, the sequence is TGTGCCAGCAGCCCGCGGCTGGGGATCTCTGGGGCCAACGTCCTGACTTTC. Its product reads: CASSPRLGISGANVLTF.